This TCR beta chain is from a study of blood T cell repertoires in COVID-19. Study at large: PBMCs, B-cell-depleted T cells, or T cells provided the cDNA or gDNA that made up the material.

Germline CDR1 reads SGHRS; CDR2 reads YFSETQ. CDR3 length: 17 amino acids. V lost 2 bases to trimming and J lost 5 bases; unmatched junction nucleotides: 8. This table comes from immunoSEQ multiplex PCR, and its TCRdb copy is limited to in-frame clones, with some not included. Seen here are about 40,000 clones, 75% to 85% observed once, and the top ten hold around a quarter. The chain employs TRBV5-1 and TRBJ2-3; TRBD2 matches 13 bases. This receptor was obtained from an elderly man with acute or convalescent COVID-19. The sequenced sample consisted of peripheral blood. The CDR3, as DNA: TGCGCCAGCAGCTTTGGAACTAGCGGGAGGGGTGGAGATACGCAGTATTTT. This sequence encodes CASSFGTSGRGGDTQYF.